Shown below are 30 T cell receptor beta chains from a single sample sequenced in a study of metastatic and nonmetastatic thyroid tumors. From the PCR reads, TCRdb re-called clones with MiXCR. The sample comprises some 20,000 clones, over 20% of which are singletons, and approximately 15% rests with the top ten. Until they underwent thyroid surgery, no patient had received any treatment. The sequenced sample was tumor tissue. These receptors came from a female donor with papillary thyroid cancer or a benign thyroid nodule (not recorded which). Some clones in this sample may be carry-over from other donors' samples.

This clone came up a few times. The V and J genes are TRBV28 and TRBJ2-3; tentatively, D is TRBD2 (5 bases). This CDR3 is built from 15 residues. Trimming removed 5 bases from V and 4 bases from J, with 16 bases in between. The germline CDR1 and CDR2 sequences are MDHEN and SYDVKM. CDR3 in amino acids: CASSPPPGSSDTQYF. DNA for the CDR3: TGTGCCAGCAGTCCACCCCCGGGGAGTTCAGATACGCAGTATTTT. Complete variable domain (other parts from reference TRBV28 and TRBJ2-3): DVKVTQSSRYLVKRTGEKVFLECVQDMDHENMFWYRQDPGLGLRLIYFSYDVKMKEKGDIPEGYSVSREKKERFSLILESASTNQTSMYLCASSPPPGSSDTQYFGPGTRLTVL.

The chain joins TRBV7-3 to TRBJ2-1, with 7 bases identical to TRBD2. Germline V gene sequence: CDR1 SGHTA, CDR2 FQGTGA. This CDR3 region has 15 residues. Unmatched junction bases numbered 8, after V lost 2 bases and J lost 7 bases. CDR3 protein: CASSLYGGRQNEQFF. In DNA, the CDR3 is TGTGCCAGCAGCTTATACGGCGGGAGACAGAATGAGCAGTTCTTC.

The J gene is TRBJ2-2, the V gene TRBV11-2, with a weak D call TRBD1 (6 bases). V lost 0 bases, J lost 3 bases, and 14 bases lay in between. CDR1 is SGHAT and CDR2 is FQNNGV in the germline V gene. This CDR3 comprises 17 residues. This CDR3 reads CASSLEGTAGDTGELFF. As DNA, the CDR3 is TGTGCCAGCAGCTTAGAGGGGACGGCAGGGGACACCGGGGAGCTGTTTTTT.

This clone is medium-sized within its sample. The chain couples TRBV19 to TRBJ2-5, with a tentative D call TRBD2 (5 bases). The V and J ends lost 5 bases and 4 bases respectively, with 17 bases between them. Germline CDR1 LNHDA, CDR2 SQIVND (reference sequence). This CDR3 contains 15 residues. The CDR3: CASSPRVTGIETQYF. The CDR3 coding sequence is TGTGCCAGTAGTCCTCGAGTGACGGGGATAGAGACCCAGTACTTC.

The genes are TRBV9 and TRBJ1-2; D call uncertain. V was trimmed by 0 bases and J by 5 bases, leaving 14 bases between them. This CDR3 spans 15 amino acids. The germline gives CDR1 SGDLS, CDR2 YYNGEE. The CDR3: CASSVDSVPRYGYTF. The CDR3 DNA follows: TGTGCCAGCAGCGTAGACAGCGTACCACGGTATGGCTACACCTTC.

This clone was recorded at least ten times. The chain recombines TRBV2 with TRBJ1-4; possibly TRBD1 for D (5 bases). V lost 7 bases, J lost 8 bases, and 5 bases lay in between. The CDR3 runs 10 residues. Germline V gene lookup returns CDR1 SNHLY and CDR2 FYNNEI. Here the CDR3 DNA reads TGTGCCAGCAAGGGGGAAAAACTGTTTTTT. Its translation: CASKGEKLFF.

In this sample, this clone turned up many times. This chain uses TRBV5-1 with TRBJ2-3; 15 bases map to TRBD2. The J segment lost 2 bases and the V segment lost 3 bases, leaving 16 bases of the junction unmatched. The CDR3 is 21 residues long. Germline V CDR1 and CDR2: SGHRS, YFSETQ. CDR3 amino acids: CASSSKLPWTSGGESTDTQYF. The CDR3 nucleotides read TGCGCCAGCAGCTCCAAACTTCCCTGGACTAGCGGGGGGGAATCCACAGATACGCAGTATTTT. Using reference TRBV5-1 and TRBJ2-3 for the parts outside the CDR3, the full variable domain is KAGVTQTPRYLIKTRGQQVTLSCSPISGHRSVSWYQQTPGQGLQFLFEYFSETQRNKGNFPGRFSGRQFSNSRSEMNVSTLELGDSALYLCASSSKLPWTSGGESTDTQYFGPGTRLTVL.

The V gene is TRBV6-4, the J gene TRBJ2-1, with 7 bases fitting TRBD1. V was clipped by 3 bases and J by 8 bases; unmatched bases: 7. This CDR3 region has 14 residues. Germline-derived CDR1 and CDR2 are MRHNA and SNTAGT. Here the CDR3 reads CASSEGVGGDEQFF. The CDR3 nucleotides are TGTGCCAGCAGTGAGGGGGTAGGGGGCGATGAGCAGTTCTTC.

The rearrangement joins TRBV9 to TRBJ1-2, with D possibly TRBD1 on 5 matching bases. V was cut by 3 bases and J by 0 bases, with 9 bases left in between. CDR3 size: 14 residues. Germline CDR1 reads SGDLS; CDR2 reads YYNGEE. The CDR3 DNA reads as TGTGCCAGCAGCGAGGGAGGGGCTAACTATGGCTACACCTTC. Its protein is CASSEGGANYGYTF.

The rearrangement links TRBV4-2 to TRBJ1-1, with D unresolved. Germline assignment: CDR1 LGHNA and CDR2 YNFKEQ. CDR3 length: 14 amino acids. V gave up 1 base and J gave up 0 bases, with 6 bases separating them. The CDR3 region is CASSQGELNTEAFF. The CDR3 coding sequence is TGTGCCAGCAGCCAAGGGGAATTGAACACTGAAGCTTTCTTT.

With regard to this clone: A read error is possible here, since a much larger clone lies one base away. The CDR3 here is CSGGGEFGCTF. The CDR3 DNA sequence: TGCAGCGGGGGGGGGGAGTTTGGCTGCACCTTC. J is TRBJ1-2 and V is TRBV29-1; maybe TRBD1 (5 bases). CDR1 and CDR2 (germline): SQVTM, ANQGSEA. The CDR3 runs 11 residues.

The chain combines TRBV11-2 with TRBJ2-7; 8 bases are shared with TRBD1. Losses at the gene ends were 2 bases for V and 4 bases for J; bases not matched to a gene: 4. CDR1 is SGHAT and CDR2 is FQNNGV in the germline V gene. CDR3 length: 14 amino acids. CDR3 DNA: TGTGCCAGCAGCTTACGGGACAGGTTTTACGAGCAGTACTTC. Translating gives CASSLRDRFYEQYF. The full variable domain, its missing parts supplied by reference TRBV11-2 and TRBJ2-7, is EAGVAQSPRYKIIEKRQSVAFWCNPISGHATLYWYQQILGQGPKLLIQFQNNGVVDDSQLPKDRFSAERLKGVDSTLKIQPAKLEDSAVYLCASSLRDRFYEQYFGPGTRLTVT.

This clone was seen ten or more times. The chain carries TRBV6-5 and TRBJ2-7, with TRBD1 identical over 9 bases. The J segment lost 9 bases and the V segment lost 4 bases, leaving 10 bases of the junction unmatched. The CDR3 totals 14 residues. Germline-derived CDR1 and CDR2 are MNHEY and SVGAGI. CDR3 in amino acids: CASSFGQGTVGQYF. In nucleotides, the CDR3 is TGTGCCAGCAGTTTTGGACAGGGGACAGTCGGGCAGTACTTC.

This clone appeared many times. This chain joins TRBV15 and TRBJ2-3; D is uncertain. CDR3 length: 15 residues. Germline loops: CDR1 LNHNV, CDR2 YYDKDF (reference sequence). V shed 3 bases and J shed 2 bases, with 12 bases lying between them. For the CDR3, the DNA is TGTGCCACCAGCAGGCGTGGCAGAATCACAGATACGCAGTATTTT. Protein product: CATSRRGRITDTQYF. The whole variable domain, remainder taken from reference TRBV15 and TRBJ2-3, is DAMVIQNPRYQVTQFGKPVTLSCSQTLNHNVMYWYQQKSSQAPKLLFHYYDKDFNNEADTPDNFQSRRPNTSFCFLDIRSPGLGDTAMYLCATSRRGRITDTQYFGPGTRLTVL.

This clone was seen ten or more times. V usage is TRBV5-1 and J usage is TRBJ2-3; D possibly uses TRBD1 or TRBD2 (5 bases each). Germline CDR1 and CDR2: SGHRS and YFSETQ. V was trimmed by 7 bases and J by 3 bases, leaving 18 bases between them. This CDR3 is built from 15 residues. DNA of the CDR3: TGCGCCAGCCGCCTCCGAGGGGCAGGGACAGATACGCAGTATTTT. The encoded protein is CASRLRGAGTDTQYF.

This clone was counted a few times. The chain links TRBV2 to TRBJ1-5; no firm D call. Germline CDR1 reads SNHLY; CDR2 reads FYNNEI. The ends were cut back, 2 bases at V and 7 bases at J, with 15 bases in the middle. The CDR3 totals 15 residues. The CDR3 nucleotides are TGTGCCAGCAGTGAAAGGACTTCTACTTTGCAGCCCCAGCATTTT. Its protein is CASSERTSTLQPQHF. The variable domain in full, completed from reference TRBV2 and TRBJ1-5, reads EPEVTQTPSHQVTQMGQEVILRCVPISNHLYFYWYRQILGQKVEFLVSFYNNEISEKSEIFDDQFSVERPDGSNFTLKIRSTKLEDSAMYFCASSERTSTLQPQHFGDGTRLSIL.

This clone was counted many times. The gene calls are TRBV11-3 and TRBJ2-5; the D gene is possibly TRBD1 (6 bases). The germline gives CDR1 SGHNT, CDR2 YENEEA. With 3 bases removed from V and 1 base from J, the gap between germline ends came to 12 bases. The CDR3 runs 15 residues. In nucleotides, the CDR3 is TGTGCCAGCAGCTTCCAAGGGGGTCCCCAAGAGACCCAGTACTTC. Encoded protein: CASSFQGGPQETQYF.

J is TRBJ2-7 and V is TRBV6-1; D may be TRBD1 (5 bases). V lost 8 bases and J lost 6, with 20 bases in between. The CDR3 consists of 14 residues. Germline V gene data show CDR1 as MNHNS and CDR2 as SASEGT. CDR3 nucleotide sequence: TGTGCCAGCGACAGCCAGGGTGAAGGTTCCGAGCAGTACTTC. Protein: CASDSQGEGSEQYF.

The CDR3 here is CASSSHSSYEQYF. The CDR3 coding sequence is TGTGCCAGCAGTTCCCATAGCTCCTACGAGCAGTACTTC. V and J are TRBV6-1 and TRBJ2-7; unclear D gene. There are 13 residues in the CDR3. V lost 5 bases, J lost 0 bases, and 8 bases lay in between. Germline lookup yields CDR1 MNHNS and CDR2 SASEGT.

This clone is medium-sized. The V gene is TRBV28, the J gene TRBJ2-5; 7 nucleotides align to TRBD1. The CDR3 contains 15 residues. After removal of 6 bases from V and 9 bases from J, the junction contained 16 bases not matched to a gene. Germline CDR1 MDHEN, CDR2 SYDVKM. The CDR3 sequence is CASRADPGQRSSQYF. For the CDR3, the DNA is TGTGCCAGCAGGGCCGACCCGGGACAGAGGTCTTCCCAGTACTTC.

With regard to this clone: A much bigger clone sits one base away, suggesting this may be a read error. Other DNA sequences in the same sample also yield this CDR3. The genes are TRBV30 and TRBJ2-1, with D possibly called TRBD1 or TRBD2 (5 bases each). The germline V gene has CDR1 GTSNPN and CDR2 SVGIG (reference sequence). The CDR3 is 14 amino acids. The DNA of the CDR3 is TGCGCCTGTCGGGACGAAACAACACCGGGGGAGCAGTTCTTC. Its protein product is CACRDETTPGEQFF.

At least ten counts were recorded for this clone. The chain couples TRBV20-1 to TRBJ2-5, with 8 bases that match TRBD1. V trimming: 4 bases; J trimming: 4 bases; junction bases outside the gene matches: 14. There are 16 residues in the CDR3. Germline CDR1 is DFQATT and CDR2 is SNEGSKA (reference sequence). In DNA form, the CDR3 reads TGCAGTGCTACGGATCCAGGACAGGGCGAGGCAGAGACCCAGTACTTC. Its translation is CSATDPGQGEAETQYF.

This clone showed up many times. This chain uses TRBV27 with TRBJ2-2, with 14 bases lining up with TRBD2. Germline loops: CDR1 MNHEY, CDR2 SMNVEV (reference sequence). After removal of 5 bases from V and 4 bases from J, the junction contained 3 bases not matched to a gene. CDR3 size: 16 residues. CDR3 region: CASSRLAGGPTGELFF. The CDR3 bases are TGTGCCAGCAGTCGACTAGCGGGAGGGCCCACCGGGGAGCTGTTTTTT.

In its sample, this clone ranks as medium-sized (0.01 to 0.1%). The chain combines TRBV20-1 with TRBJ2-1, with D tentatively TRBD2 (5 bases). The CDR3 totals 15 residues. Trimming pared 0 bases from V and 4 bases from J, leaving 13 bases between. The germline CDR1 and CDR2 sequences are DFQATT and SNEGSKA (reference sequence). The DNA for the CDR3 is TGCAGTGCTAGAGATTCGGGATACTCTTACAATGAGCAGTTCTTC. Protein: CSARDSGYSYNEQFF.

This clone was seen at least ten times. This may be a read error: a much more frequent sequence differs by one nucleotide. V and J are TRBV30 and TRBJ2-5, with 11 bases that match TRBD1. The CDR3 consists of 16 residues. Germline CDR1 is GTSNPN and CDR2 is SVGIG (reference sequence). The chain's CDR3 is CTWSAVRTGGRGTQYF. Here the CDR3 DNA reads TGTACCTGGAGTGCTGTAAGGACAGGGGGCCGGGGGACCCAGTACTTC.

The sample holds a few counts of this clone. This rearrangement joins TRBV6-1 to TRBJ1-3; D gene ambiguous. V was pared by 8 bases and J by 0 bases, with 11 bases between. The CDR3 has 14 amino acids. The germline CDR1 and CDR2 sequences are MNHNS and SASEGT. CDR3 nucleotides: TGTGCCAGCCTTGACTGGAGCTCTGGAAACACCATATATTTT. It codes for CASLDWSSGNTIYF.

Only a few counts were recorded for this clone. A read error may be the cause here, since a much bigger clone is one base away. The identical CDR3 is also encoded by other nucleotide sequences in the sample. This chain uses TRBV18 with TRBJ2-1; no reliable D call. This CDR3 is 13 amino acids long. CDR1 KGHSH and CDR2 LQKENI come from the germline V gene. CDR3 region: CASSPGRYNEQFF. The DNA of the CDR3 is TGCGCCAGCTCACCGGGCCGATACAATGAGCAGTTCTTC.

The chain recombines TRBV5-1 with TRBJ2-7; D unclear. Germline V gene lookup returns CDR1 SGHRS and CDR2 YFSETQ. Trimming took 0 bases from V and 0 from J, leaving 10 bases between them. The length of the CDR3 is 15 residues. CDR3 in amino acids: CASSLGRVPSYEQYF. DNA of the CDR3: TGCGCCAGCAGCTTGGGACGGGTTCCCTCCTACGAGCAGTACTTC.

The chain couples TRBV27 to TRBJ1-5; 8 positions agree with TRBD1. V gave up 8 bases and J gave up 4 bases; unmatched junction bases: 7. There are 14 residues in the CDR3. The germline V gene has CDR1 MNHEY and CDR2 SMNVEV (reference sequence). CDR3 coding DNA: TGTGCCAGCCTTGACAGGGGCACTAATCAGCCCCAGCATTTT. It translates to CASLDRGTNQPQHF.

This clone was seen only a few times. CDR3 sequence: CSARVGGQARNEQFF. The CDR3 coding sequence is TGCAGTGCTAGGGTCGGGGGACAGGCCAGAAATGAGCAGTTCTTC. The rearrangement joins TRBV20-1 to TRBJ2-1; 8 bases line up with TRBD1. V shed 3 bases and J 7 bases; nucleotides not matched to a gene: 11. CDR3 length: 15 amino acids. Germline lookup yields CDR1 DFQATT and CDR2 SNEGSKA (reference sequence).